A selection of T cell receptor beta chains follows, all from one sample in a study of response to subunit inactivated influenza vaccine. TCRdb reprocessed the RT-PCR reads via MiXCR and lists one record per CDR3 protein. The table has a few hundred thousand distinct CDR3 sequences, around a fifth seen once. The sequencing here drew on PBMCs from blood, taken about 19 months after vaccination. The receptor set was obtained from a man between 50 and 75 years old who received an inactivated influenza vaccine. Each CDR3 is given with its conserved first and last residue. A D gene is named only where the DNA matches it firmly. Clone size, where shown, is once, few, many, or a class for clones that have expanded.

j_call d_call v_call clone_size cdr3_nt cdr3_aa
TRBJ2-3 - TRBV7-2 - TGTGCCAGCAGCTTAGCGGGCTACATCACAGATACGCAGTATTTT CASSLAGYITDTQYF
TRBJ2-7 - TRBV5-1 - TGCGCCAGCAGCGAGCCTTCGGGCGAGCAGTACTTC CASSEPSGEQYF
TRBJ1-3 - TRBV12-3/TRBV12-4 many TGTGCCAGCAGCCCCTCTCCCGGAAACACCATATATTTT CASSPSPGNTIYF
TRBJ1-2 TRBD1 TRBV20-1 few TGCAGTGCCGGACAGGATAAGACAAACTATGGCTACACCTTC CSAGQDKTNYGYTF
TRBJ1-5 - TRBV6-1 many TGTGCCAGCAGTGAAGCGAATAGCAATCAGCCCCAGCATTTT CASSEANSNQPQHF
TRBJ2-1 TRBD2 TRBV7-8 - TGTGCCAGCAGCTTAGCCCCCCCCATAAGCGGGATAAGCAATGAGCAGTTCTTC CASSLAPPISGISNEQFF
TRBJ1-6 - TRBV24-1 few TGTGCCACCAGTGACAGCTATAATTCACCCCTCCACTTT CATSDSYNSPLHF
TRBJ2-7 TRBD1 TRBV12-3/TRBV12-4 - TGTGCCAGCAGGTCCCCAGGGGGTCTCTACGAGCAGTACTTC CASRSPGGLYEQYF
TRBJ2-6 - TRBV4-2 few TGTGCCAGCAGCCAAGCCATCGGCTCTGGGGCCAACGTCCTGACTTTC CASSQAIGSGANVLTF
TRBJ2-5 TRBD2 TRBV6-1 few TGTGCCAGCAGCCCGAAGGGACTAGTTTCTACGGAGACCCAGTACTTC CASSPKGLVSTETQYF
TRBJ1-1 - TRBV9 few TGTGCCAGCAGCCGGACGGGGGCGGCTTGGGTTGAAGCTTTCTTT CASSRTGAAWVEAFF
TRBJ1-5 - TRBV7-8 few TGTGCCAGCAGCCCTTCAGCAGGGCGGTCCAATCAGCCCCAGCATTTT CASSPSAGRSNQPQHF
TRBJ1-1 - TRBV30 few TGTGCCTGGAGTACGCAGGGACGTTACACTGAAGCTTTCTTT CAWSTQGRYTEAFF
TRBJ2-3 - TRBV6-5 - TGTGCCAGCAGTTCCGTTTGGCACACAGATACGCAGTATTTT CASSSVWHTDTQYF
TRBJ1-5 - TRBV12-3/TRBV12-4 - TGTGCCAGCAGTTTAAATGAAGGTCAGCCCCAGCATTTT CASSLNEGQPQHF
TRBJ2-3 TRBD2 TRBV12-3/TRBV12-4 few TGTGCCAGCAGTTTAGTACCCCCGGCTAGCGGAAACACAGATACGCAGTATTTT CASSLVPPASGNTDTQYF
TRBJ1-2 - TRBV7-3 - TGTGCCAGCAGCTTAGAGGGGAGCGGGTACTATGGCTACACCTTC CASSLEGSGYYGYTF
TRBJ2-1 - TRBV10-3 few TGTGCCATCAGTGAGTCTGGGGGGGGCCAAGGTGAGCAGTTCTTC CAISESGGGQGEQFF
TRBJ2-3 - TRBV4-3 - TGCGCCAGCAGCCCTGGGGGAGATACGCAGTATTTT CASSPGGDTQYF
TRBJ1-6 - TRBV28 - TGTGCCAGCAGTTATGATTCACCCCTCCACTTT CASSYDSPLHF
TRBJ1-3 - TRBV20-1 few TGCAGTGCTAACCAGAGACCCCGGGCGGATGGAAACACCATATATTTT CSANQRPRADGNTIYF
TRBJ1-1 - TRBV6-2/TRBV6-3 - TGTGCCAGCAGTTACAAGCCGGGACAACTGAACACTGAAGCTTTCTTT CASSYKPGQLNTEAFF
TRBJ2-3 TRBD1 TRBV15 - TGTGCCACCAGCACTGGACAGGATCGTGCAGATACGCAGTATTTT CATSTGQDRADTQYF
TRBJ2-3 - TRBV6-2/TRBV6-3 - TGTGCCAGCAGTTACGATAGGACGCCGATTGGTACGCAGTATTTT CASSYDRTPIGTQYF
TRBJ2-7 TRBD2 TRBV7-2 - TGTGCCAGCAGCTTAGCCGGGACTAGCGGGTTCTCCGAGCAGTACTTC CASSLAGTSGFSEQYF
TRBJ2-7 - TRBV12-3/TRBV12-4 - TGTGCCAGCAGTATGACAGTGAACGAGCAGTACTTC CASSMTVNEQYF
TRBJ2-1 - TRBV7-9 few TGTGCCAGCAGCTTAAAAGGGTTGTCTGAGCAGTTCTTC CASSLKGLSEQFF
TRBJ1-5 - TRBV15 - TGTGCCACCAGCAGAGACAGGGGCGGTCAGCCCCAGCATTTT CATSRDRGGQPQHF
TRBJ2-5 TRBD2 TRBV29-1 few TGCAGCGTTGATAGCGGGGAGGGGGAGACCCAGTACTTC CSVDSGEGETQYF
TRBJ1-6 - TRBV20-1 - TGCAGTGCTAGGGACGGGAAGCTCGCGATGGATAATTCACCCCTCCACTTT CSARDGKLAMDNSPLHF
TRBJ1-1 - TRBV20-1 few TGCAGTGCTACCACAGTAGACACTGAAGCTTTCTTT CSATTVDTEAFF
TRBJ2-2 - TRBV5-5 - TGTGCCAGCAGCAAGGGGGACACCGGGGAGCTGTTTTTT CASSKGDTGELFF
TRBJ1-3 - TRBV7-2 few TGTGCCAGCAGGCAGACATCGTCGTCTGGAAACACCATATATTTT CASRQTSSSGNTIYF
TRBJ1-6 - TRBV20-1 few TGCAGTGCTAGCCGGGGGCCGGCGGATTCACCCCTCCACTTT CSASRGPADSPLHF
TRBJ1-1 TRBD1 TRBV20-1 few TGCAGTGCTGTAAGGGACAGATACAATACTGAAGCTTTCTTT CSAVRDRYNTEAFF
TRBJ2-1 TRBD2 TRBV7-3 - TGTGCCAGCAGCTTAAATAGCGGGAGTTACAATGAGCAGTTCTTC CASSLNSGSYNEQFF
TRBJ2-2 - TRBV10-3 - TGTGCCACGAGAGTTGCCGGGACTTCCTACACCGGGGAGCTGTTTTTT CATRVAGTSYTGELFF
TRBJ2-7 TRBD1 TRBV9 - TGTGCCAGCAGCTCGGGACAGGCCTCCTCCTACGAGCAGTACTTC CASSSGQASSYEQYF
TRBJ1-5 - TRBV19 few TGTGCCAGTAGTATAGTCCGATTGGATCAGGGCACTAGTCTTAGTCAGCCCCAGCATTTT CASSIVRLDQGTSLSQPQHF